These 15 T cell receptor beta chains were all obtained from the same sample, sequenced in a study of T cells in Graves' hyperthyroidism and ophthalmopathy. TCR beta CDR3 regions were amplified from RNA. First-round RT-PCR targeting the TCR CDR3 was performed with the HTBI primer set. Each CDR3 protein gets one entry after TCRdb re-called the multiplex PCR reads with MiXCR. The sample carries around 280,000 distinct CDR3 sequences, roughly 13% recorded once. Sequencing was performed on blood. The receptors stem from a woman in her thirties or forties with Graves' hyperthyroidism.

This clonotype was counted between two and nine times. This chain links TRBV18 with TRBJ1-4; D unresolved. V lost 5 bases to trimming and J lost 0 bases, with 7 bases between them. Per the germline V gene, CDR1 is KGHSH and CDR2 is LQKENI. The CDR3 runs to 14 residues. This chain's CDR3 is CASSRFSTNEKLFF. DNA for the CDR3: TGTGCCAGCTCAAGGTTCTCAACTAATGAAAAACTGTTTTTT.

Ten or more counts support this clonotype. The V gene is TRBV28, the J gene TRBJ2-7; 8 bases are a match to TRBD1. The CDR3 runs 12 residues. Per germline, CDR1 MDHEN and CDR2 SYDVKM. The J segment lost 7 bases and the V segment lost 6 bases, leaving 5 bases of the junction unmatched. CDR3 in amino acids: CASRQGAREQYF. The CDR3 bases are TGTGCCAGCAGGCAGGGGGCCAGAGAGCAGTACTTC.

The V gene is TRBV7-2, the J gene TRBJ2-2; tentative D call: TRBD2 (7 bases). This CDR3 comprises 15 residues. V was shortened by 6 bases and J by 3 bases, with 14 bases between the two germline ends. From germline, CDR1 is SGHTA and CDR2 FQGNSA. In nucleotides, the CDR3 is TGTGCCAGCAGGGGGGCGGGAGCGGACACCGGGGAGCTGTTTTTT. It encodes CASRGAGADTGELFF.

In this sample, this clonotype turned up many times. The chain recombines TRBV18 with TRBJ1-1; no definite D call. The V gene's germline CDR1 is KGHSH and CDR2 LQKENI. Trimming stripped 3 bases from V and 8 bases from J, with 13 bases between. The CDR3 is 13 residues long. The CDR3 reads CASSPREVGEAFF. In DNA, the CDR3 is TGTGCCAGCTCACCGCGGGAGGTCGGAGAAGCTTTCTTT.

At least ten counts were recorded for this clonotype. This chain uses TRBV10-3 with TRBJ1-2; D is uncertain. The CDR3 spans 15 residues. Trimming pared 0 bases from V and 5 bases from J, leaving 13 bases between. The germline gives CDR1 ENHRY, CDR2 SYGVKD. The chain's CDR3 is CAISESEVEGYGYTF. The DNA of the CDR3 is TGTGCCATCAGTGAGTCGGAGGTCGAAGGATATGGCTACACCTTC.

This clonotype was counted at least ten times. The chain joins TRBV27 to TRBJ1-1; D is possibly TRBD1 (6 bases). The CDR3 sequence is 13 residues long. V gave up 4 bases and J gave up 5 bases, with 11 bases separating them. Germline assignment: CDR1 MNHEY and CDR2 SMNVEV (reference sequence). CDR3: CASSSGATTEAFF. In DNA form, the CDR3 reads TGTGCCAGCAGTTCGGGGGCGACAACTGAAGCTTTCTTT.

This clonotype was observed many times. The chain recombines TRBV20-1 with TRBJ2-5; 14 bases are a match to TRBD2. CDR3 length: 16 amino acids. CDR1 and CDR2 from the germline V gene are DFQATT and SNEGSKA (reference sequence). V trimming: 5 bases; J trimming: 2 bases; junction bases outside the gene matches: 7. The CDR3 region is CSAAGTSGREQETQYF. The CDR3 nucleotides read TGCAGTGCTGCCGGGACTAGCGGGAGAGAACAAGAGACCCAGTACTTC.

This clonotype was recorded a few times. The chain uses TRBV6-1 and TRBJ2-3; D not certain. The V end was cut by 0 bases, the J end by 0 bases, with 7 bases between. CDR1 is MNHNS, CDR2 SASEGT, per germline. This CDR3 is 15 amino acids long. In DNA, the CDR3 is TGTGCCAGCAGTGAAGCGCTAGTGAGCACAGATACGCAGTATTTT. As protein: CASSEALVSTDTQYF.

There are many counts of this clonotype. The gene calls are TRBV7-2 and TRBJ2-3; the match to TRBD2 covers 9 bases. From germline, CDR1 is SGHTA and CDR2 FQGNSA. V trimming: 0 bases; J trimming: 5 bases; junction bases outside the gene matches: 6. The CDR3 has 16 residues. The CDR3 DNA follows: TGTGCCAGCAGCTTAGCTGGACTAGCGTCCAGAGATACGCAGTATTTT. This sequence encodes CASSLAGLASRDTQYF.

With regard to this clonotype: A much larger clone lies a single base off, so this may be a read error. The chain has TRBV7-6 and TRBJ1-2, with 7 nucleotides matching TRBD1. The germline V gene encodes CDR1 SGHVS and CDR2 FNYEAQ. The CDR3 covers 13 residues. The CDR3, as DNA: TGTGTCAGCAGCTTACGACAGGGCGATGGCTACACCTTC. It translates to CVSSLRQGDGYTF.

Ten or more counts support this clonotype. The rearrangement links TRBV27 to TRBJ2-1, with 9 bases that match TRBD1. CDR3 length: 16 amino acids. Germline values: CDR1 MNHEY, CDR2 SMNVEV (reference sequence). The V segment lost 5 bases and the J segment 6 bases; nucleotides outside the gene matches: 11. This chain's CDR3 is CASSPEPGQGFNEQFF. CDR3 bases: TGTGCCAGCAGTCCCGAGCCGGGACAGGGATTCAATGAGCAGTTCTTC.

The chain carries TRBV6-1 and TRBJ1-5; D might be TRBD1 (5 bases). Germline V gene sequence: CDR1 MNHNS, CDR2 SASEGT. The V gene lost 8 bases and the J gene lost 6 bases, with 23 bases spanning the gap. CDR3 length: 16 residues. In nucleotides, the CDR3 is TGTGCCAGCTCGGAATCCAGACAGAGGCAGCGTCAGCCCCAGCATTTT. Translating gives CASSESRQRQRQPQHF.

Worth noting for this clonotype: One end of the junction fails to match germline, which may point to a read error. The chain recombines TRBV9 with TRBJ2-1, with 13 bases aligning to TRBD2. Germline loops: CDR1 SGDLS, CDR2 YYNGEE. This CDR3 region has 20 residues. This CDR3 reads CASSVGWELPGTSGTYEQFF. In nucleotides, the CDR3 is TGCGCCAGCAGCGTAGGATGGGAGCTTCCCGGGACTAGCGGGACGTATGAGCAGTTCTTC.

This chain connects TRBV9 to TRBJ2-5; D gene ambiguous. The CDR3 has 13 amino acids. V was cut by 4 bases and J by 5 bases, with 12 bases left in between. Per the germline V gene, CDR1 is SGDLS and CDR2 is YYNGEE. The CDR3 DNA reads TGTGCCAGCAGCCAGACTTGGCGGGAGACCCAGTACTTC. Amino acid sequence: CASSQTWRETQYF.

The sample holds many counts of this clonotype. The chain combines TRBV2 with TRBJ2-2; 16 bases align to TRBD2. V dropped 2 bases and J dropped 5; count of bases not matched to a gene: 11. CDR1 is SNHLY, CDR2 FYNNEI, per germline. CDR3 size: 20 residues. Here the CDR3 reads CASSEPPGTSGRAKTGELFF. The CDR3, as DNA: TGTGCCAGCAGTGAACCCCCCGGGACTAGCGGGAGGGCCAAGACCGGGGAGCTGTTTTTT.